This T cell receptor (beta chain) appears in the sequencing data of a study of Ad26.COV2.S vaccination and SARS-CoV-2 variants. The CDR3 loop spans 14 amino acids. The ends were cut back, 3 bases at V and 4 bases at J, with 12 bases in the middle. Germline V gene lookup returns CDR1 LGHNA and CDR2 YSLEER. This clone is a singleton in its sample. Assay used: immunoSEQ multiplex PCR; TCRdb lists only in-frame clones, some missing. The table shows about 350,000 clones, with 92% occurring only once. The clonotype originates from a human donor who had recovered from COVID-19. The sample in question was peripheral blood, obtained after recovery from COVID-19. The J gene is TRBJ1-2, the V gene TRBV4-3, with a tentative D call TRBD1 (5 bases). For the CDR3, the DNA is TGCGCCAGCAGCCATTCCCGGGACGGCTATGGCTACACCTTC. Protein: CASSHSRDGYGYTF.